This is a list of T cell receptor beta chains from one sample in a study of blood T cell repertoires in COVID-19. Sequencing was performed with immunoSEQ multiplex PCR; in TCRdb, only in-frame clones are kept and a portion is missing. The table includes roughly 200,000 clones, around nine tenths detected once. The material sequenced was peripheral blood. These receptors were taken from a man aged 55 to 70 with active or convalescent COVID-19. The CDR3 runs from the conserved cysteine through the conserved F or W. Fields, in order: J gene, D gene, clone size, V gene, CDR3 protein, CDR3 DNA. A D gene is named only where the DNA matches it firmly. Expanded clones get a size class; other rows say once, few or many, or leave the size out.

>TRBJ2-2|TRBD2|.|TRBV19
CASRPSWGGTGELFF
TGTGCCAGTAGGCCTTCGTGGGGGGGCACCGGGGAGCTGTTTTTT
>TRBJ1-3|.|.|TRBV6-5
CASSYWAADSGNTIYF
TGTGCCAGCAGTTACTGGGCAGCTGACTCTGGAAACACCATATATTTT
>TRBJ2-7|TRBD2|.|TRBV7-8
CASSLVPGGYEQYF
TGTGCCAGCAGCTTAGTGCCGGGGGGATACGAGCAGTACTTC
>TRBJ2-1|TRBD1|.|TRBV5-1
CASSLGGQGNEQFF
TGCGCCAGCAGCTTGGGGGGACAGGGGAATGAGCAGTTCTTC
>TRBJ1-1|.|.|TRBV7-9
CASSLAQGAYTEAFF
TGTGCCAGCAGCTTAGCCCAAGGGGCGTACACTGAAGCTTTCTTT
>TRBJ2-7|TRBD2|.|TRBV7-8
CASSPLPLADSYEQYF
TGTGCCAGCAGCCCCCTCCCCCTAGCGGACTCCTACGAGCAGTACTTC
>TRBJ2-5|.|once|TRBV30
CAWSVGGKTQYF
TGTGCCTGGAGTGTGGGAGGAAAGACCCAGTACTTC
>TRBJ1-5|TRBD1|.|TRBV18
CASSGGGTNQPQHF
TGTGCCAGCTCAGGAGGGGGCACCAATCAGCCCCAGCATTTT
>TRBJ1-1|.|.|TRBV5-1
CASSFDRERLNTEAFF
TGCGCCAGCAGCTTTGACAGAGAACGTTTGAACACTGAAGCTTTCTTT
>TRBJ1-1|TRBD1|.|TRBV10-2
CASSVGQGHTEAFF
TGCGCCAGCAGTGTCGGACAGGGCCACACTGAAGCTTTCTTT
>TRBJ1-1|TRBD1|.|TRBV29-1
CSVDDGTGRAEAFF
TGCAGCGTTGACGATGGGACAGGGAGAGCTGAAGCTTTCTTT
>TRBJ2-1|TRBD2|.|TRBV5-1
CASSDLAGGGNEQFF
TGCGCCAGCTCCGATCTAGCGGGGGGTGGGAATGAGCAGTTCTTC
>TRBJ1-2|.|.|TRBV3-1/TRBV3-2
CASSQVPGHYGYTF
TGTGCCAGCAGCCAAGTGCCAGGGCACTATGGCTACACCTTC
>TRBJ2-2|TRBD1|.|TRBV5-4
CASSSGQGETGELFF
TGTGCCAGCAGCTCCGGACAGGGGGAGACCGGGGAGCTGTTTTTT
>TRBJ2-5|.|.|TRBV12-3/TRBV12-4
CASRVTGQETQYF
TGTGCCAGCAGAGTTACAGGGCAAGAGACCCAGTACTTC
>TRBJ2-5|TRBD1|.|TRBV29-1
CSVPTLTGQETQYF
TGCAGCGTCCCGACCTTGACAGGGCAAGAGACCCAGTACTTC
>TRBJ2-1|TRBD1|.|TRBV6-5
CASSSGQGAREQFF
TGTGCCAGCAGTTCGGGACAGGGGGCGCGTGAGCAGTTCTTC
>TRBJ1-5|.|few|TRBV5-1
CASSGVEGNQPQHF
TGCGCCAGCAGCGGGGTGGAGGGCAATCAGCCCCAGCATTTT
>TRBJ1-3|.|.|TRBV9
CASSVVGGTGNTIYF
TGTGCCAGCAGCGTAGTGGGGGGGACCGGAAACACCATATATTTT
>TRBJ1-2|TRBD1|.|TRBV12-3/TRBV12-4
CASSTGVGYGYTF
TGTGCCAGCAGCACAGGGGTAGGGTATGGCTACACCTTC
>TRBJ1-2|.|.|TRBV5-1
CASSLSRGANYGYTF
TGCGCCAGCAGCTTGAGTCGGGGGGCTAACTATGGCTACACCTTC
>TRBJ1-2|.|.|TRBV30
CAWSGTELNNYGYTF
TGTGCCTGGAGTGGAACAGAACTCAACAACTATGGCTACACCTTC
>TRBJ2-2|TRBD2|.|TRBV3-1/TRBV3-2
CASSQQAGGGALSSGELFF
TGTGCCAGCAGCCAACAGGCTGGCGGGGGGGCCCTTAGTTCCGGGGAGCTGTTTTTT
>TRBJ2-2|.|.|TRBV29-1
CSVDGRATGELFF
TGCAGCGTTGACGGCAGGGCCACCGGGGAGCTGTTTTTT
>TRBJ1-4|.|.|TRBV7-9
CASSLGPSTQKLFF
TGTGCCAGCAGCTTGGGGCCTTCAACGCAAAAACTGTTTTTT
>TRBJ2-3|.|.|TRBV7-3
CASSLTGTPWDTQYF
TGTGCCAGCAGCTTAACGGGGACACCTTGGGATACGCAGTATTTT
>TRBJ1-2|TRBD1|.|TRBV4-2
CASSQDPGQNYGYTF
TGTGCCAGCAGCCAAGATCCGGGACAGAACTATGGCTACACCTTC
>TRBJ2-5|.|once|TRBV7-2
CASSLDLHVETQYF
TGTGCCAGCAGCTTAGATTTACACGTGGAGACCCAGTACTTC
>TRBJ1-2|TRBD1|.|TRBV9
CASSGQGSVLGYTF
TGTGCCAGCAGCGGACAGGGGAGCGTATTGGGCTACACCTTC
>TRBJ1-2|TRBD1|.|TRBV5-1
CASSLETGDYGYTF
TGCGCCAGCAGCTTGGAAACAGGGGACTATGGCTACACCTTC
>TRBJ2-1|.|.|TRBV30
CAWSRRLVYNEQFF
TGTGCCTGGAGTCGAAGACTAGTTTACAATGAGCAGTTCTTC
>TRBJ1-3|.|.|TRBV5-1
CASSYTPSPNTIYF
TGCGCCAGCAGCTACACACCTTCTCCCAACACCATATATTTT
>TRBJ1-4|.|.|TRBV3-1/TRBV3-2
CASSQGRGGEKLFF
TGTGCCAGCAGTCAAGGCCGGGGGGGTGAAAAACTGTTTTTT
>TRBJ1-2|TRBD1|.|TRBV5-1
CASSPRLTGLHYGYTF
TGCGCCAGCAGCCCTAGACTGACAGGGCTACACTATGGCTACACCTTC
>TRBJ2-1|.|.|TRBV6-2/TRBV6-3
CASSTVYNEQFF
TGTGCCAGCAGTACAGTTTACAATGAGCAGTTCTTC
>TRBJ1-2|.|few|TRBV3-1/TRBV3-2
CASSQGIMSEALYYGYTF
TGTGCCAGCAGCCAAGGGATAATGTCAGAAGCGCTATACTATGGCTACACCTTC
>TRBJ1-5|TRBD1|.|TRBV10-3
CAISEGTGSNQPQHF
TGTGCCATCAGTGAAGGGACAGGGAGCAATCAGCCCCAGCATTTT
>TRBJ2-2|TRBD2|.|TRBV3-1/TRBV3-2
CASSQGLAGVMNTGELFF
TGTGCCAGCAGCCAAGGACTAGCGGGGGTAATGAACACCGGGGAGCTGTTTTTT
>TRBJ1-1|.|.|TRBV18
CASSPPGGANTEAFF
TGTGCCAGCTCACCACCGGGGGGTGCGAACACTGAAGCTTTCTTT
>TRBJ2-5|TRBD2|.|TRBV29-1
CSGAGAGRETQYF
TGCAGCGGAGCCGGAGCGGGGCGGGAGACCCAGTACTTC
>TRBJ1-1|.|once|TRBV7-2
CAGGGIGGRTEAFF
TGTGCCGGCGGGGGAATAGGGGGGAGGACTGAAGCTTTCTTT
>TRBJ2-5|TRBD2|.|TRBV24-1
CATSDSPGGGQETQYF
TGTGCCACCAGTGATTCCCCGGGAGGTGGCCAAGAGACCCAGTACTTC
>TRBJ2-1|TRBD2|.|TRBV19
CASSMAGGDNEQFF
TGTGCCAGTAGTATGGCGGGGGGGGACAATGAGCAGTTCTTC
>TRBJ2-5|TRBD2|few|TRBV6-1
CASSELAGGQQETQYF
TGTGCCAGCAGTGAACTAGCGGGGGGGCAGCAAGAGACCCAGTACTTC
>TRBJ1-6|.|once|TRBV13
CASSLAPGNSPLHF
TGTGCCAGCAGCTTAGCGCCGGGGAATTCACCCCTCCACTTT